This entry lists 30 T cell receptor beta chains sequenced from one sample in a study of blood T cells in healthy people across ages. A sample-barcoded 5' primer and a J-beta primer mix were used in a second PCR of about 7 to 12 cycles. One entry per CDR3 protein, called by TCRdb with MiXCR from the 5' RACE reads. The sample yields roughly 1,500,000 distinct CDR3 sequences, around 39% seen once. The sample taken for sequencing was blood. These TCRs come from a woman between 18 and 30 years old in good health.

This clonotype has at least ten counts. The CDR3 loop reads CASSPHGTDTQYF. The CDR3 nucleotides read TGCGCCAGCAGCCCACACGGCACAGATACGCAGTATTTT. The gene calls are TRBV5-1 and TRBJ2-3; D gene unclear. The CDR3 length is 13 residues. V lost 4 bases, J lost 1 base, and 7 bases lay in between. From germline, CDR1 is SGHRS and CDR2 YFSETQ.

The chain carries TRBV18 and TRBJ1-1; D is unclear. Trimming stripped 1 base from V and 3 bases from J, with 9 bases between. CDR1 is KGHSH and CDR2 is LQKENI in the germline V gene. This CDR3 comprises 14 residues. The CDR3 DNA follows: TGTGCCAGCTCACCACAGGGATCTCACACTGAAGCTTTCTTT. Amino acids: CASSPQGSHTEAFF.

J is TRBJ1-4 and V is TRBV3-1; the D is unclear. The CDR3 loop spans 15 amino acids. Germline V gene sequence: CDR1 LGHDT, CDR2 YNNKEL (reference sequence). Trimming took 4 bases from V and 4 from J, leaving 13 bases between them. The CDR3 is CASSPGGVGNEKLFF. CDR3 nucleotides: TGTGCCAGCAGCCCGGGCGGGGTCGGTAATGAAAAACTGTTTTTT.

This clonotype has a count of ten or more. The chain has TRBV5-5 and TRBJ2-7, with D possibly being TRBD1 (6 bases). The CDR3 runs 14 residues. The germline CDR1 and CDR2 sequences are SGHKS and YYEKEE (reference sequence). Between the trimmed V and J ends, which lost 4 bases and 0 bases, there was a span of 11 bases. The CDR3 DNA sequence: TGTGCCAGCAGCAACCAGGGGAGCTCCTACGAGCAGTACTTC. This sequence encodes CASSNQGSSYEQYF.

CDR3 in amino acids: CASSERLDSTYGYTF. In DNA form, the CDR3 reads TGCGCCAGCAGTGAGAGGTTAGACAGCACTTATGGCTACACCTTC. This rearrangement joins TRBV10-2 to TRBJ1-2; D perhaps matches TRBD1 (5 bases). Trimming removed 2 bases at V and 5 bases at J, with 15 bases between. CDR1 and CDR2 (germline): WSHSY, SAAADI. There are 15 residues in the CDR3.

This chain links TRBV11-2 with TRBJ1-1; the D gene is possibly TRBD1 (5 bases). The V and J ends lost 1 base and 3 bases respectively, with 15 bases between them. The CDR3 extends over 16 amino acids. Germline V gene lookup returns CDR1 SGHAT and CDR2 FQNNGV. CDR3 residues: CASSLGGRRLDTEAFF. CDR3 coding DNA: TGTGCCAGCAGCTTAGGGGGACGACGATTGGACACTGAAGCTTTCTTT. Looking up the rest from reference TRBV11-2 and TRBJ1-1 gives the full variable domain: EAGVAQSPRYKIIEKRQSVAFWCNPISGHATLYWYQQILGQGPKLLIQFQNNGVVDDSQLPKDRFSAERLKGVDSTLKIQPAKLEDSAVYLCASSLGGRRLDTEAFFGQGTRLTVV.

This chain uses TRBV20-1 with TRBJ1-1; 11 nucleotides match TRBD1. The germline V gene encodes CDR1 DFQATT and CDR2 SNEGSKA (reference sequence). The CDR3 extends over 15 amino acids. After removal of 4 bases from V and 5 bases from J, the junction contained 9 bases not matched to a gene. This chain's CDR3 is CSATGTGGRVTEAFF. In nucleotides, the CDR3 is TGCAGTGCTACCGGGACAGGGGGTCGGGTAACTGAAGCTTTCTTT.

This chain's CDR3 is CASSLHRTSGRESSYEQYF. DNA of the CDR3: TGTGCCAGCAGCCTCCACAGGACTAGCGGGAGAGAAAGCTCCTACGAGCAGTACTTC. The chain employs TRBV3-1 and TRBJ2-7; 13 bases are shared with TRBD2. The CDR3 length is 19 residues. Germline values: CDR1 LGHDT, CDR2 YNNKEL (reference sequence). Losses at the gene ends were 4 bases for V and 0 bases for J; bases not matched to a gene: 12.

This sequence joins TRBV7-2 and TRBJ2-4; 10 nucleotides agree with TRBD2. V was pared by 3 bases and J by 5 bases, with 4 bases of the junction left unmatched. The CDR3 extends over 15 amino acids. Per the germline V gene, CDR1 is SGHTA and CDR2 is FQGNSA. The CDR3, as DNA: TGTGCCAGCAGCTTGTTCCTAGCGGGGGAAAACATTCAGTACTTC. Amino acid sequence: CASSLFLAGENIQYF.

The J gene is TRBJ2-1, the V gene TRBV18; 7 bases align to TRBD2. V gave up 3 bases and J gave up 9 bases; unmatched junction bases: 14. The CDR3 totals 16 residues. The germline CDR1 and CDR2 sequences are KGHSH and LQKENI. This CDR3 reads CASSPQRDARRGEQFF. In DNA, the CDR3 is TGTGCCAGCTCACCTCAGCGGGATGCCCGAAGGGGTGAGCAGTTCTTC.

In its sample, this clonotype was seen a few times. The chain combines TRBV10-3 with TRBJ1-6; the match to TRBD1 covers 7 bases. This CDR3 region has 15 residues. The V gene end was trimmed by 11 bases and the J gene end by 15 bases; junction bases not matched to a gene: 22. Germline V gives CDR1 ENHRY, CDR2 SYGVKD. For the CDR3, the DNA is TGTGCCCCCGACCCAGGGGGTGACTACTCGGTCGGCCTCCACTTT. It encodes CAPDPGGDYSVGLHF.

The chain recombines TRBV7-9 with TRBJ2-1; perhaps D is TRBD1 or TRBD2 (5 bases each). Looked up from germline, CDR1 is SEHNR and CDR2 is FQNEAQ (reference sequence). This CDR3 is 15 amino acids long. The germline V and J ends were trimmed by 4 bases and 8 bases, with 18 bases remaining between them. CDR3 sequence: CASSSGTGRWDEQFF. In DNA, the CDR3 is TGTGCCAGCAGCTCAGGAACGGGACGGTGGGATGAGCAGTTCTTC.

This clonotype was detected only once. The V call is TRBV29-1, the J call TRBJ2-1, with D possibly called TRBD1 or TRBD2 (7 bases each). V lost 3 bases and J 0 bases, leaving 12 bases between the germline ends. The CDR3 loop spans 15 amino acids. Germline CDR1 SQVTM, CDR2 ANQGSEA. The CDR3 protein is CSVDRGEGSYNEQFF. The CDR3 coding sequence is TGCAGCGTTGACAGGGGGGAGGGCTCCTACAATGAGCAGTTCTTC.

This clonotype was seen many times. The chain recombines TRBV6-5 with TRBJ2-3; no clear D gene. This CDR3 contains 13 residues. V was clipped by 2 bases and J by 4 bases, with 7 bases between them. The germline V gene has CDR1 MNHEY and CDR2 SVGAGI. The CDR3 reads CASSYGPSDTQYF. CDR3 in DNA: TGTGCCAGCAGTTACGGTCCATCAGATACGCAGTATTTT.

V is TRBV5-1 and J is TRBJ1-2; TRBD1 matches 8 bases. This CDR3 contains 16 residues. Trimming cost V 5 bases and J 4 bases; bases outside gene matches: 13. Germline lookup yields CDR1 SGHRS and CDR2 YFSETQ. The CDR3 coding sequence is TGCGCCAGCAGTTCAGAGGGACAGGTGAGGGGCTATGGCTACACCTTC. Encoded protein: CASSSEGQVRGYGYTF.

This clonotype was recorded once. The CDR3 DNA sequence: TGTGCCAGCAGCCCGCCACCGGGACTAGATACCGATGAGCAGTTCTTC. This codes for CASSPPPGLDTDEQFF. V is TRBV5-6 and J is TRBJ2-1; 8 bases line up with TRBD2. CDR3 size: 16 residues. CDR1 and CDR2 (germline): SGHDT, YYEEEE. Trimming took 4 bases from V and 8 from J; bases not matched to a gene: 14. Looking up the rest from reference TRBV5-6 and TRBJ2-1 gives the full variable domain: DAGVTQSPTHLIKTRGQQVTLRCSPKSGHDTVSWYQQALGQGPQFIFQYYEEEERQRGNFPDRFSGHQFPNYSSELNVNALLLGDSALYLCASSPPPGLDTDEQFFGPGTRLTVL.

The chain employs TRBV6-1 and TRBJ2-7; the D gene is possibly TRBD2 (5 bases). Trimming took 7 bases from V and 3 from J, leaving 19 bases between them. This CDR3 spans 15 amino acids. Germline assignment: CDR1 MNHNS and CDR2 SASEGT. CDR3 sequence: CASTEGPPRYYEQYF. CDR3 nucleotide sequence: TGTGCCAGCACCGAGGGTCCACCTAGATACTACGAGCAGTACTTC.

The chain has TRBV5-5 and TRBJ2-6; no clear D. Per the germline V gene, CDR1 is SGHKS and CDR2 is YYEKEE (reference sequence). The CDR3 sequence is 18 residues long. Trimming cost V 2 bases and J 0 bases, with 15 bases left between them. The CDR3 region is CASSFLGPLLSGANVLTF. The CDR3 bases are TGTGCCAGCAGCTTTTTAGGGCCCCTCCTCTCTGGGGCCAACGTCCTGACTTTC.

This chain links TRBV7-8 with TRBJ2-7, with D hard to call. CDR1 SGHVS and CDR2 FQNEAQ come from the germline V gene. This CDR3 is 13 amino acids long. V lost 1 base to trimming and J lost 3 bases, with 7 bases between them. The CDR3 sequence: CASSLVNNYEQYF. The CDR3, as DNA: TGTGCCAGCAGCTTAGTTAACAACTACGAGCAGTACTTC.

This clonotype was seen a handful of times. This chain uses TRBV12-5 with TRBJ2-3, with D perhaps being TRBD1 or TRBD2 (5 bases each). The germline gives CDR1 LGHNT, CDR2 FRNRAP. This CDR3 spans 17 amino acids. The ends were cut back, 4 bases at V and 0 bases at J, with 17 bases in the middle. The CDR3 loop reads CASGSVWDDTSTDTQYF. CDR3 DNA: TGTGCTAGTGGTTCAGTTTGGGACGATACTAGCACAGATACGCAGTATTTT.

On this clonotype: The junction does not match germline at one end; this may be a read error. V and J are TRBV6-6 and TRBJ2-4; D tentatively reads TRBD1 or TRBD2 (5 bases each). The end of the DNA is better explained by TRBJ2-7, so the J call may be wrong. The CDR3 is 13 amino acids. In germline, CDR1 is MNHNY, CDR2 SVGAGI (reference sequence). CDR3 sequence: CAGSSGAEYEQYF. The CDR3 region has the DNA TGTGCCGGCAGCTCCGGGGCCGAATACGAGCAGTACTTC.

This clonotype was seen only a few times. The chain uses TRBV7-8 and TRBJ2-2, with a weak D call TRBD1 (5 bases). The CDR3 loop spans 14 amino acids. Germline V gene sequence: CDR1 SGHVS, CDR2 FQNEAQ. Between the trimmed V and J ends, which lost 1 base and 7 bases, there was a span of 10 bases. The CDR3 nucleotides are TGTGCCAGCAGCTTAGTAGCAGGGAACGGGGAGCTGTTTTTT. Translating it yields CASSLVAGNGELFF.

DNA for the CDR3: TGCAGCGTTGAAGATCTCAACCCAACAGGGGCTACGCAGTATTTT. Its translation is CSVEDLNPTGATQYF. This chain links TRBV29-1 with TRBJ2-3; 7 positions agree with TRBD1. This CDR3 is built from 15 residues. Losses at the gene ends were 0 bases for V and 8 bases for J; bases not matched to a gene: 11. The V gene's germline CDR1 is SQVTM and CDR2 ANQGSEA.

The chain's CDR3 is CSASTQFYEQYF. CDR3 sequence (DNA): TGCAGTGCTAGTACTCAGTTCTACGAGCAGTACTTC. The gene calls are TRBV20-1 and TRBJ2-7; D remains unclear. Between the trimmed V and J ends, which lost 3 bases and 3 bases, there was a span of 9 bases. The CDR3 totals 12 residues. Per germline, CDR1 DFQATT and CDR2 SNEGSKA (reference sequence).

This clonotype was counted a few times. V usage is TRBV6-5 and J usage is TRBJ1-5; the D is unclear. Germline CDR1 and CDR2: MNHEY and SVGAGI. The CDR3 spans 13 residues. V lost 10 bases, J lost 0 bases, and 10 bases lay in between. The CDR3, as DNA: TGTGCCACTGGGCTCTATAGCAATCAGCCCCAGCATTTT. This sequence encodes CATGLYSNQPQHF.

V is TRBV27 and J is TRBJ2-7; D gene unclear. This CDR3 comprises 16 residues. Germline lookup yields CDR1 MNHEY and CDR2 SMNVEV (reference sequence). The germline V and J ends were trimmed by 5 bases and 3 bases, with 20 bases remaining between them. In DNA, the CDR3 is TGTGCCAGCAGTCCGCACGCCGGACCGATCGACTACGAGCAGTACTTC. The encoded protein is CASSPHAGPIDYEQYF.

The chain employs TRBV5-1 and TRBJ1-6, with D possibly matching TRBD1 (5 bases). The CDR3 spans 15 residues. The V gene's germline CDR1 is SGHRS and CDR2 YFSETQ. V lost 2 bases to trimming and J lost 8 bases, with 14 bases between them. CDR3 amino acids: CASSLRGVGDSPLHF. CDR3 bases: TGCGCCAGCAGCTTACGAGGGGTTGGGGATTCACCCCTCCACTTT.

The rearrangement links TRBV5-1 to TRBJ2-7; TRBD2 is a possible D gene (5 bases). Trimming shortened V by 3 bases and J by 5 bases, and 21 bases separated the two germline ends. Germline-derived CDR1 and CDR2 are SGHRS and YFSETQ. The CDR3 runs 16 residues. This CDR3 is CASSYPGKGILDEQYF. Written as DNA, the CDR3 is TGCGCCAGCAGCTATCCGGGAAAGGGCATCCTCGACGAGCAGTACTTC.

This clonotype has a handful of counts. V is TRBV10-3 and J is TRBJ1-5; 10 nucleotides align to TRBD1. Per the germline V gene, CDR1 is ENHRY and CDR2 is SYGVKD. The CDR3 is made up of 17 amino acids. V gave up 3 bases and J gave up 0 bases; unmatched junction bases: 5. The CDR3 is CAISDGDRGYSNQPQHF. CDR3 nucleotides: TGTGCCATCAGTGATGGGGACAGGGGTTATAGCAATCAGCCCCAGCATTTT.

This clonotype turned up a few times. V gene TRBV28 combines with J gene TRBJ2-7, with D possibly TRBD1 on 6 matching bases. From germline, CDR1 is MDHEN and CDR2 SYDVKM. Trimming removed 10 bases from V and 0 bases from J, with 16 bases in between. CDR3 length: 14 amino acids. In DNA form, the CDR3 reads TGTGCCACCTCCTCGAACAGGGCCTCCTACGAGCAGTACTTC. It is translated as CATSSNRASYEQYF.